This paragraph reports one TCR beta chain. This sample is part of a study of identical twins. Germline V gene lookup returns CDR1 KGHDR and CDR2 SFDVKD. V lost 3 bases and J lost 9; bases outside the gene matches: 4. The length of the CDR3 is 15 residues. TCRdb redid the calling of the 5' RACE reads with MiXCR, one entry per CDR3 protein. Of some 1,600,000 distinct CDR3 sequences listed, more than 30% are singletons. Donors were all healthy Caucasians. The sequencing input was cord blood. This sequence was found in a newborn girl in good health. The V call is TRBV24-1, the J call TRBJ2-2, with 12 bases fitting TRBD1. The CDR3 region has the DNA TGTGCCACCAGTGATGTTGGGACAGGGGGCCGGGAGCTGTTTTTT. Amino acids: CATSDVGTGGRELFF.